These 16 T cell receptor beta chains were all obtained from the same sample, sequenced in a study of response to subunit inactivated influenza vaccine. TCRdb called the RT-PCR reads again in MiXCR, with one record for every CDR3 protein. The sample carries about 610,000 distinct CDR3 sequences, about 15% recorded once. The input for sequencing was PBMCs from blood, taken about 12 days after vaccination. Source of these receptors: a man aged 50 to 60 who received an inactivated influenza vaccine.

This chain connects TRBV23-1 to TRBJ2-7; the D gene is possibly TRBD1 (6 bases). TRBV23-1 is noted as an ORF with a role that remains uncertain. The V gene lost 2 bases and the J gene lost 0 bases, with 20 bases spanning the gap. The CDR3 spans 18 residues. The CDR3 coding sequence is TGCGCCAGCAGTCAACCAAACCAGGCCAGGACAGCCTCCTACGAGCAGTACTTC. It codes for CASSQPNQARTASYEQYF.

Only a few counts were recorded for this clonotype. The gene calls are TRBV11-2 and TRBJ2-3; 11 bases map to TRBD1. The V segment lost 0 bases and the J segment 4 bases; nucleotides outside the gene matches: 3. Germline CDR1 is SGHAT and CDR2 is FQNNGV. This CDR3 comprises 16 residues. The CDR3 loop is CASSLDGTGGSDTQYF. Here the CDR3 DNA reads TGTGCCAGCAGCTTAGACGGGACAGGGGGTTCAGATACGCAGTATTTT.

This clonotype occurred a few times. The V call is TRBV4-2, the J call TRBJ1-1, with TRBD1 as a possible D gene (5 bases). V was cut by 1 base and J by 10 bases, with 16 bases left in between. This CDR3 is 14 amino acids long. CDR1 LGHNA and CDR2 YNFKEQ come from the germline V gene. Written as DNA, the CDR3 is TGTGCCAGCAGCCAAGGTCTGACAGAGGGTTTAGCTTTCTTT. This codes for CASSQGLTEGLAFF.

The chain combines TRBV18 with TRBJ1-2; 8 bases match TRBD1. Germline V CDR1 and CDR2: KGHSH, LQKENI. The CDR3 has 14 residues. V lost 3 bases and J lost 4; bases outside the gene matches: 4. The CDR3 coding sequence is TGTGCCAGCTCACCTGAGGACAGGGTCTATGGCTACACCTTC. Its translation is CASSPEDRVYGYTF. Filled out from reference TRBV18 and TRBJ1-2, the complete variable domain reads NAGVMQNPRHLVRRRGQEARLRCSPMKGHSHVYWYRQLPEEGLKFMVYLQKENIIDESGMPKERFSAEFPKEGPSILRIQQVVRGDSAAYFCASSPEDRVYGYTFGSGTRLTVV.

This clonotype has a handful of counts. The chain employs TRBV15 and TRBJ2-5; 11 bases are a match to TRBD2. Germline lookup yields CDR1 LNHNV and CDR2 YYDKDF (reference sequence). This CDR3 is 17 amino acids long. V was pared by 0 bases and J by 6 bases, with 9 bases of the junction left unmatched. CDR3 amino acids: CATSRDSTSGRGKTQYF. In DNA form, the CDR3 reads TGTGCCACCAGCAGAGACAGTACTAGCGGGAGAGGGAAGACCCAGTACTTC.

This clonotype was observed a few times. The rearrangement joins TRBV7-2 to TRBJ1-2, with unresolved D. The germline CDR1 and CDR2 sequences are SGHTA and FQGNSA. V was trimmed by 4 bases and J by 3 bases, leaving 12 bases between them. The CDR3 extends over 14 amino acids. The DNA for the CDR3 is TGTGCCAGCAGCTCGCGGGCGTCGGACTATGGCTACACCTTC. It specifies CASSSRASDYGYTF.

The V gene is TRBV4-2, the J gene TRBJ2-3, with D perhaps matching TRBD2 (5 bases). Deletions cut 0 bases from V and 9 bases from J, with 19 bases between. The CDR3 has 16 amino acids. The germline CDR1 and CDR2 sequences are LGHNA and YNFKEQ. The CDR3 sequence is CASSQDRASSLNTQYF. CDR3 bases: TGTGCCAGCAGCCAAGATCGGGCTAGCTCCCTTAACACGCAGTATTTT.

In this sample, this clonotype turned up a few times. This sequence joins TRBV6-1 and TRBJ2-7; a possible D gene is TRBD2 (6 bases). Germline V gene lookup returns CDR1 MNHNS and CDR2 SASEGT. V lost 6 bases to trimming and J lost 4 bases, with 10 bases between them. The CDR3 is 12 amino acids. DNA of the CDR3: TGTGCCAGCAGCGGACTATTTTACGAGCAGTACTTC. Residues: CASSGLFYEQYF.

This clonotype was seen more than once but under ten times. This chain connects TRBV20-1 to TRBJ2-3; D possibly corresponds to TRBD2 (6 bases). The CDR3 is 15 amino acids. CDR1 and CDR2 from the germline V gene are DFQATT and SNEGSKA (reference sequence). The V and J ends lost 7 bases and 2 bases respectively, with 19 bases between them. The CDR3 DNA reads as TGCAGTGTGGGGGGATACGACAGATTCACAGATACGCAGTATTTT. The encoded protein is CSVGGYDRFTDTQYF.

The chain has TRBV20-1 and TRBJ1-1; unclear D gene. This CDR3 region has 12 residues. V dropped 0 bases and J dropped 6 bases, with 8 bases sitting between them. Germline V gene sequence: CDR1 DFQATT, CDR2 SNEGSKA (reference sequence). The CDR3 DNA sequence: TGCAGTGCTAGAGATCTCACAGCTGAAGCTTTCTTT. Residues: CSARDLTAEAFF.

This clonotype has a count of ten or more. V is TRBV9 and J is TRBJ1-4; D is uncertain. Looked up from germline, CDR1 is SGDLS and CDR2 is YYNGEE. Trimming left V 0 bases short and J 4 bases short, with 7 bases between. The CDR3 is made up of 14 amino acids. The CDR3 sequence is CASSVGQINEKLFF. As DNA, the CDR3 is TGTGCCAGCAGCGTAGGGCAGATTAATGAAAAACTGTTTTTT.

The CDR3 bases are TGTGCCAGCAGTCAGAGACTAGGGCTTACCTACGAGCAGTACTTC. Amino acid sequence: CASSQRLGLTYEQYF. This chain links TRBV28 with TRBJ2-7, with D tentatively TRBD2 (6 bases). The V gene lost 5 bases and the J gene lost 2 bases, with 16 bases spanning the gap. This CDR3 spans 15 amino acids. CDR1 and CDR2 (germline): MDHEN, SYDVKM. The full variable domain, completed using reference TRBV28 and TRBJ2-7, is DVKVTQSSRYLVKRTGEKVFLECVQDMDHENMFWYRQDPGLGLRLIYFSYDVKMKEKGDIPEGYSVSREKKERFSLILESASTNQTSMYLCASSQRLGLTYEQYFGPGTRLTVT.

In its sample, this clonotype was seen a few times. The chain uses TRBV6-2 or TRBV6-3 and TRBJ2-1; maybe TRBD1 (5 bases). This CDR3 contains 13 residues. V was cut by 6 bases and J by 9 bases, with 15 bases left in between. Germline CDR1 reads MNHEY; CDR2 reads SVGEGT. The CDR3 nucleotides read TGTGCCAGCAGCTGGACACCCAACGGTGAGCAGTTCTTC. This gives the protein CASSWTPNGEQFF.

This CDR3 reads CASSYPQGSRGNEQFF. In DNA form, the CDR3 reads TGTGCCAGCAGTTATCCACAGGGGTCTAGGGGCAATGAGCAGTTCTTC. The chain has TRBV6-2 or TRBV6-3 and TRBJ2-1, with 7 bases identical to TRBD1. Losses at the gene ends were 3 bases for V and 6 bases for J; bases not matched to a gene: 11. CDR1 is MNHEY, CDR2 SVGEGT, per germline. The CDR3 has 16 amino acids.

The chain uses TRBV12-3 or TRBV12-4 and TRBJ1-1; the D gene is possibly TRBD1 (6 bases). V was pared by 3 bases and J by 5 bases, with 19 bases between. CDR3 length equals 16 residues. CDR3 loop: CASSLGRGVRGTEAFF. The CDR3 DNA reads as TGTGCCAGCAGTTTGGGCAGGGGAGTTCGGGGGACTGAAGCTTTCTTT.

Only a few counts were recorded for this clonotype. This chain connects TRBV9 to TRBJ2-7; weak D call: TRBD1 (6 bases). Deletions cut 4 bases from V and 3 bases from J, with 17 bases between. CDR1 is SGDLS, CDR2 YYNGEE, per germline. This CDR3 is built from 15 residues. CDR3 in DNA: TGTGCCAGCAGCCCCCATCCCGGCAGGGGCTACGAGCAGTACTTC. Translating gives CASSPHPGRGYEQYF.